This note documents a single T cell receptor beta chain sequence. Using immunoSEQ multiplex PCR, the repertoire was profiled, and TCRdb retains in-frame clones only, with some absent. The sample consists of 30,000 to 40,000 clones, 90% to 95% of them appearing once. The record originates from a study of circulating and synovial CD4+ cells in juvenile arthritis. The CDR3 runs 14 residues. Germline trimming cut 7 bases from V and 4 bases from J; bases unmatched to any gene: 8. Per the germline V gene, CDR1 is MDHEN and CDR2 is SYDVKM. Source material: CD4+ T cells from blood. The chain couples TRBV28 to TRBJ2-5, with TRBD2 identical over 8 bases. The source of this sequence is a human donor with juvenile idiopathic arthritis. This CDR3 is CASKRGLGPETQYF. The CDR3 DNA reads as TGTGCCAGCAAGCGGGGACTAGGACCAGAGACCCAGTACTTC.